Presented here are 24 T cell receptor beta chains from one specimen sequenced in a study of regulatory T cells in long-lasting Graves disease. Regarding time point: newly diagnosed GD, antithyroid drugs for less than 3 months. The authors made the TCR library using RNA they extracted from PBMCs. Assembly of TCR beta libraries relied on iRepertoire HTBI primers together with Arm-PCR of CDR3 regions. TCRdb ran MiXCR on the multiplex PCR reads and lists one entry per CDR3 protein. Here the sample spans about 620,000 distinct CDR3 sequences, 15% to 20% being singletons. This sample was also put to use in a study of T cells in Graves' hyperthyroidism and ophthalmopathy.

The sequencing used peripheral blood mononuclear cells (PBMCs), collected at new diagnosis, from a patient treated with antithyroid drugs. These receptor sequences come from a woman in her twenties or thirties with Graves disease.

The gene calls are TRBV4-1 and TRBJ2-2, with D tentatively TRBD1 (6 bases). Trimming stripped 5 bases from V and 2 bases from J, with 12 bases between. The CDR3 is 15 residues long. From germline, CDR1 is MGHRA and CDR2 YSYEKL. This chain's CDR3 is CASSGVQGNTGELFF. The CDR3 bases are TGCGCCAGCAGCGGCGTACAGGGTAACACCGGGGAGCTGTTTTTT.

This clonotype was seen a single time. A read error may produce the germline difference seen at one junction end. The chain employs TRBV20-1 and TRBJ2-5, with a weak D call TRBD1 (6 bases). There are 14 residues in the CDR3. Germline V lookup: CDR1 DFQATT, CDR2 SNEGSKA (reference sequence). CDR3 protein: CSASDLTGREAQYF. CDR3 bases: TGCAGTGCTAGCGACCTAACAGGGCGAGAGGCCCAGTACTTC.

This clonotype was detected ten times or more. The chain is built from TRBV11-1 and TRBJ1-6; possible D gene TRBD1, 5 bases. The V gene's germline CDR1 is SGHAT and CDR2 FQDESV (reference sequence). The CDR3 consists of 14 residues. Trimming took off 4 bases at V and 6 bases at J, with 10 bases between the two ends. The DNA of the CDR3 is TGTGCCAGCAGCTCGGGACCCATTAATTCACCCCTCCACTTT. Its protein is CASSSGPINSPLHF.

The sample holds a few counts of this clonotype. The chain uses TRBV10-3 and TRBJ1-5; 9 bases map to TRBD1. After removal of 4 bases from V and 3 bases from J, the junction contained 4 bases not matched to a gene. The V gene's germline CDR1 is ENHRY and CDR2 SYGVKD. There are 15 residues in the CDR3. The CDR3 region is CAISGQGGANQPQHF. The CDR3 bases are TGTGCCATCAGTGGACAGGGGGGAGCCAATCAGCCCCAGCATTTT.

The rearrangement links TRBV18 to TRBJ1-1, with a tentative D call TRBD1 (6 bases). Germline V gives CDR1 KGHSH, CDR2 LQKENI. CDR3 length: 15 residues. V lost 2 bases and J lost 4, with 14 bases in between. CDR3 DNA sequence: TGTGCCAGCTCACCATGGCAGGGGCCGAGCACTGAAGCTTTCTTT. This translates into CASSPWQGPSTEAFF.

The rearrangement uses TRBV6-1 and TRBJ2-1; 10 bases match TRBD1. The V and J ends lost 8 bases and 6 bases, in that order; junction bases with no gene match: 4. CDR3 length: 13 amino acids. Germline V gene sequence: CDR1 MNHNS, CDR2 SASEGT. CDR3 in amino acids: CASRDRGVNEQFF. The CDR3 DNA sequence: TGTGCCAGCCGGGACAGGGGTGTCAATGAGCAGTTCTTC.

This clonotype was observed many times. The chain has TRBV7-2 and TRBJ2-3; 12 nucleotides agree with TRBD2. CDR1 is SGHTA, CDR2 FQGNSA, per germline. With V trimmed by 1 base and J by 6 bases, 5 bases remained unmatched. The CDR3 is 16 residues long. CDR3 region: CASSLGLAGVGDTQYF. The CDR3 DNA reads TGTGCCAGCAGCTTAGGACTAGCGGGAGTGGGGGATACGCAGTATTTT.

This clonotype came up many times. CDR3 sequence (DNA): TGTGCCAGCAGTTTCCTGGGGGCGGTCGGCCACGAGCAGTACTTC. Its protein product is CASSFLGAVGHEQYF. The chain combines TRBV27 with TRBJ2-7; perhaps TRBD1 as D (6 bases). Trimming shortened V by 3 bases and J by 5 bases, and 17 bases separated the two germline ends. The CDR3 length is 15 residues. Looked up from germline, CDR1 is MNHEY and CDR2 is SMNVEV (reference sequence).

This rearrangement joins TRBV5-5 to TRBJ1-4, with 10 bases that match TRBD1. This CDR3 spans 15 amino acids. V lost 1 base, J lost 6 bases, and 3 bases stayed unmatched. From germline, CDR1 is SGHKS and CDR2 YYEKEE (reference sequence). CDR3 nucleotide sequence: TGTGCCAGCAGCTTGTACGGGACAGGGGATGAAAAACTGTTTTTT. Translating gives CASSLYGTGDEKLFF.

The rearrangement links TRBV15 to TRBJ1-5; perhaps TRBD1 as D (5 bases). V lost 0 bases and J lost 4, with 7 bases in between. CDR1 is LNHNV, CDR2 YYDKDF, per germline (reference sequence). The CDR3 spans 14 residues. The CDR3: CATSRDWGNQPQHF. The DNA for the CDR3 is TGTGCCACCAGCAGAGATTGGGGGAATCAGCCCCAGCATTTT.

Details on this clonotype: A much larger clone lies one base from this, so it may be a read error. This chain links TRBV2 with TRBJ2-5; possible D gene TRBD1, 6 bases. The V gene's germline CDR1 is SNHLY and CDR2 FYNNEI. This CDR3 is built from 16 residues. The CDR3 loop is CASSDIRQGLTETQHF. The CDR3, as DNA: TGTGCCAGCAGTGATATCAGGCAGGGGTTGACGGAGACCCAGCACTTC.

The genes are TRBV9 and TRBJ1-1; D is unresolved. The CDR3 has 14 amino acids. Germline lookup yields CDR1 SGDLS and CDR2 YYNGEE. Trimming took 5 bases from V and 3 from J, leaving 14 bases between them. The DNA of the CDR3 is TGTGCCAGCAGTGTTGGAAGAGCGTACACTGAAGCTTTCTTT. Protein product: CASSVGRAYTEAFF.

In this sample, this clonotype turned up a few times. The chain combines TRBV6-1 with TRBJ2-7; perhaps TRBD2 as D (5 bases). This CDR3 has 13 amino acids. The V end was cut by 4 bases, the J end by 10 bases, with 17 bases between. CDR1 and CDR2 (germline): MNHNS, SASEGT. CDR3 bases: TGTGCCAGCAGTGTGAGGACTGGGAGCGAACAGTACTTC. Protein product: CASSVRTGSEQYF.

The rearrangement links TRBV12-3 or TRBV12-4 to TRBJ2-5; D perhaps matches TRBD1 (6 bases). The CDR3 extends over 16 amino acids. Deletions cut 7 bases from V and 2 bases from J, with 20 bases between. CDR3 nucleotide sequence: TGTGCCAGCACCCACTGGTTTGGGGGCTCTCAAGAGACCCAGTACTTC. Its protein product is CASTHWFGGSQETQYF.

This clonotype was recorded at least ten times. The chain couples TRBV6-2 or TRBV6-3 to TRBJ2-1; D possibly corresponds to TRBD1 (5 bases). V lost 6 bases and J 6 bases, leaving 12 bases between the germline ends. This CDR3 has 13 residues. In germline, CDR1 is MNHEY, CDR2 SVGEGT. Here the CDR3 reads CASRRTTGNEQFF. In nucleotides, the CDR3 is TGTGCCAGCAGAAGGACAACGGGCAATGAGCAGTTCTTC.

This clonotype was seen only a few times. CDR3 residues: CASSLAGDRVNTEAFF. For the CDR3, the DNA is TGCGCCAGCAGCTTGGCCGGGGACAGGGTGAACACTGAAGCTTTCTTT. The genes are TRBV5-1 and TRBJ1-1, with TRBD1 matching 9 bases. Germline loops: CDR1 SGHRS, CDR2 YFSETQ. J gave up 0 bases and V 0 bases, and 3 bases lay outside the gene matches. The CDR3 sequence is 16 residues long.

The chain has TRBV19 and TRBJ2-1, with TRBD1 as a possible D gene (6 bases). The V end lost 5 bases, the J end lost 8 bases, and 16 bases lay between the germline ends. Germline CDR1 LNHDA, CDR2 SQIVND (reference sequence). The CDR3 is 14 residues long. The CDR3 region has the DNA TGTGCCAGTAGTGGTAGGCATGGGGGCGATGAGCAGTTCTTC. Translated: CASSGRHGGDEQFF.

This clonotype was detected many times. This chain links TRBV11-3 with TRBJ2-7; TRBD2 aligns across 7 bases. With V trimmed by 3 bases and J by 1 base, 6 bases remained unmatched. CDR1 and CDR2 (germline): SGHNT, YENEEA. The CDR3 is 15 residues long. The CDR3 reads CASSFASGISYEQYF. The CDR3 coding sequence is TGTGCCAGCAGCTTTGCTAGCGGAATTTCCTACGAGCAGTACTTC.

This clonotype turned up a few times. The gene calls are TRBV7-9 and TRBJ1-2, with D tentatively TRBD1 (5 bases). The V gene's germline CDR1 is SEHNR and CDR2 FQNEAQ (reference sequence). CDR3 length: 15 residues. V was trimmed by 2 bases and J by 8 bases, leaving 18 bases between them. The CDR3 DNA is TGTGCCAGCAGCTTATTGGGGGAATCCTCTGGGGGCTACACCTTC. Amino acid sequence: CASSLLGESSGGYTF.

The chain links TRBV3-1 to TRBJ2-1, with D perhaps TRBD2 (7 bases). Germline V lookup: CDR1 LGHDT, CDR2 YNNKEL (reference sequence). The CDR3 spans 15 residues. V lost 4 bases and J 9 bases, leaving 19 bases between the germline ends. CDR3 amino acids: CASSLGGGTPPEQFF. CDR3 in DNA: TGTGCCAGCAGCCTGGGCGGGGGCACGCCGCCTGAGCAGTTCTTC.

The chain recombines TRBV29-1 with TRBJ2-5; the D gene is possibly TRBD2 (6 bases). The CDR3 is 12 amino acids. With 3 bases removed from V and 1 base from J, the gap between germline ends came to 6 bases. CDR1 and CDR2 from the germline V gene are SQVTM and ANQGSEA. The CDR3 DNA is TGCAGCGTTGAGGGACTCCAAGAGACCCAGTACTTC. Its protein product is CSVEGLQETQYF.

DNA for the CDR3: TGCGCCAGCAGCCCCGGGGCGGTCTCCTACAATGAGCAGTTCTTC. It codes for CASSPGAVSYNEQFF. This rearrangement joins TRBV5-1 to TRBJ2-1, with D perhaps matching TRBD1 or TRBD2 (5 bases each). This CDR3 comprises 15 residues. Germline lookup yields CDR1 SGHRS and CDR2 YFSETQ. V was trimmed by 4 bases and J by 0 bases, leaving 11 bases between them.

The J gene is TRBJ2-6, the V gene TRBV28, with unresolved D. Trimming took 7 bases from V and 0 from J, leaving 10 bases between them. Germline loops: CDR1 MDHEN, CDR2 SYDVKM. The CDR3 length is 15 residues. DNA of the CDR3: TGTGCCAGCACGGCGAGGACCTCTGGGGCCAACGTCCTGACTTTC. It yields the protein CASTARTSGANVLTF.

This clonotype has ten or more counts. The genes are TRBV24-1 and TRBJ2-7, with D possibly being TRBD1 (6 bases). Trimming removed 6 bases from V and 2 bases from J, with 13 bases in between. Germline assignment: CDR1 KGHDR and CDR2 SFDVKD. The CDR3 runs to 14 residues. CDR3 sequence reads: CATSYREIAYEQYF. In DNA, the CDR3 is TGTGCCACCAGTTACAGGGAAATTGCCTACGAGCAGTACTTC.